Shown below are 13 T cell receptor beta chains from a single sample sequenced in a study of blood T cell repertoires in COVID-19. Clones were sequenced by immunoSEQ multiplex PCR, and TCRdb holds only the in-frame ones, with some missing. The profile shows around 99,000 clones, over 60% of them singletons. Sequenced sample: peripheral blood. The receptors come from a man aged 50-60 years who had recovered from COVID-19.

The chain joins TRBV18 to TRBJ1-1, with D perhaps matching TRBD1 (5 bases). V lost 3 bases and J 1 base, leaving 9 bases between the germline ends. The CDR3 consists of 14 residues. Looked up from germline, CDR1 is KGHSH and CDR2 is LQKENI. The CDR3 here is CASSPGGRNTEAFF. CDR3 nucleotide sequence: TGTGCCAGCTCACCGGGGGGGAGGAACACTGAAGCTTTCTTT. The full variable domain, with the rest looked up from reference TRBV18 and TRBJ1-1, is NAGVMQNPRHLVRRRGQEARLRCSPMKGHSHVYWYRQLPEEGLKFMVYLQKENIIDESGMPKERFSAEFPKEGPSILRIQQVVRGDSAAYFCASSPGGRNTEAFFGQGTRLTVV.

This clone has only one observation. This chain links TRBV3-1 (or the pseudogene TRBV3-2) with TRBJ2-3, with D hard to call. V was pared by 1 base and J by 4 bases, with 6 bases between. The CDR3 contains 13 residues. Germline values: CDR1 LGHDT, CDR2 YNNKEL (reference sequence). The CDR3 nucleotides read TGTGCCAGCAGCCAAGGGAGTGCAGATACGCAGTATTTT. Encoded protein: CASSQGSADTQYF.

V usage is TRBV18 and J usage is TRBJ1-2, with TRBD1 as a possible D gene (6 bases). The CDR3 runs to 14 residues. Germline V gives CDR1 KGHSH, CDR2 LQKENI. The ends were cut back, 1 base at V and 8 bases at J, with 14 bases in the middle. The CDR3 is CASSPREQGVGYTF. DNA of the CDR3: TGTGCCAGCTCACCACGAGAACAGGGTGTCGGCTACACCTTC.

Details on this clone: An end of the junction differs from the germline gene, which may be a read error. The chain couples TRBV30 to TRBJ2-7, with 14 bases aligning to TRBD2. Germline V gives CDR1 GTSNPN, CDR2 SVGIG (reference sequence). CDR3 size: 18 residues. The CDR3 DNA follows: TGTGACTGGAGTGTGGGACTAGCGGGAGCCCAAGAGCGAAACGAGCAGTACTTC. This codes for CDWSVGLAGAQERNEQYF.

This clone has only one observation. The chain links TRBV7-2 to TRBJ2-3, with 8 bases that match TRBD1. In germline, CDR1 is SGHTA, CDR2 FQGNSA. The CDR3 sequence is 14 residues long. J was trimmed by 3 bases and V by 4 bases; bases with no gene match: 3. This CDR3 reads CASSSTGATDTQYF. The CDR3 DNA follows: TGTGCCAGCAGCTCGACAGGGGCTACAGATACGCAGTATTTT.

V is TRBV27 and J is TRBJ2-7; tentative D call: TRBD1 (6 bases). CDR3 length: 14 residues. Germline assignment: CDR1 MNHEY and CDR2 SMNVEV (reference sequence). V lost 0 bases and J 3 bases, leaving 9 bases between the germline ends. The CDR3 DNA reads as TGTGCCAGCAGTTTATCTGTCAGGGGCTACGAGCAGTACTTC. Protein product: CASSLSVRGYEQYF.

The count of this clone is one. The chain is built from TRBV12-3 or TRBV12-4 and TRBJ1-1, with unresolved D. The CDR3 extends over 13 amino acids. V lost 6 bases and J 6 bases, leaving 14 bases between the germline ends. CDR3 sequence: CASRALVGSEAFF. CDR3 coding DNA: TGTGCCAGCAGAGCCCTAGTAGGCTCTGAAGCTTTCTTT.

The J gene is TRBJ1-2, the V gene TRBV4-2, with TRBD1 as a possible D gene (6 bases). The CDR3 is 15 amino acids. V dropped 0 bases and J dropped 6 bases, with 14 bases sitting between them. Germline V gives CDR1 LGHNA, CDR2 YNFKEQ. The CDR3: CASSQDLLGDNGYTF. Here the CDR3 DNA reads TGTGCCAGCAGCCAAGATTTGTTAGGGGACAATGGCTACACCTTC.

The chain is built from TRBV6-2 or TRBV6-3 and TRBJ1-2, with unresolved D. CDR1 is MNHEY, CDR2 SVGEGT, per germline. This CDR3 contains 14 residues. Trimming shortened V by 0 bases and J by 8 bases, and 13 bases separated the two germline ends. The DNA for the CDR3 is TGTGCCAGCAGTTACTCGATACGCGGAGAGGGCTACACCTTC. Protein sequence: CASSYSIRGEGYTF.

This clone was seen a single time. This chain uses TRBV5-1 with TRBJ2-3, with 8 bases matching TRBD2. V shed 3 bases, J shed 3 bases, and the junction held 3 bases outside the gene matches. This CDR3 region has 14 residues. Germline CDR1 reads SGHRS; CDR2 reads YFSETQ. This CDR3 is CASSSLAGTDTQYF. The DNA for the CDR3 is TGCGCCAGCAGCTCTCTAGCGGGTACAGATACGCAGTATTTT.

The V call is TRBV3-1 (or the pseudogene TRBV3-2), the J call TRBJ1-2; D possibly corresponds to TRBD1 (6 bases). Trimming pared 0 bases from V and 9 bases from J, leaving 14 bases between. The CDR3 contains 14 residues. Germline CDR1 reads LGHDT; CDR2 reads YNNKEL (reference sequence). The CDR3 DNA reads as TGTGCCAGCAGCCAAGAGGGCAGGGGATACAGCTACACCTTC. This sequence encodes CASSQEGRGYSYTF.

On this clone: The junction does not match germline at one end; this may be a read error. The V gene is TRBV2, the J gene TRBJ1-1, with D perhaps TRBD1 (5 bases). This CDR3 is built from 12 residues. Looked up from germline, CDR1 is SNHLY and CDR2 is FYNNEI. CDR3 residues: CASREGEVEAFF. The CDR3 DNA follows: TGTGCCAGCAGGGAAGGGGAGGTTGAAGCTTTCTTT.

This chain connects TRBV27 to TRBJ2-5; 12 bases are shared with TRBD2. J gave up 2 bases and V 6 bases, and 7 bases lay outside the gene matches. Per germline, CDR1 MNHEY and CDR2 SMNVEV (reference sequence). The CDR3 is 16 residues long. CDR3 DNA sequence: TGTGCCAGCAGGAAAGGGACTAGCGGGTATCAAGAGACCCAGTACTTC. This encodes CASRKGTSGYQETQYF.